These T cell receptor beta chains were read from a single sample in a study of CD8 T cells in Susac syndrome. TCRdb ran MiXCR on the immunoSEQ multiplex PCR reads and lists one entry per CDR3 protein. The sample has about 85,000 distinct CDR3 sequences, approximately 95% seen once; the top ten hold roughly 0.5%. Sequenced material: CD8+ T cells from PBMCs. The source is a human donor with Susac syndrome. CDR3s include the opening cysteine and the closing phenylalanine or tryptophan. Fields, in order: clone size, D gene, V gene, J gene, CDR3 DNA, CDR3 protein. D genes are given only for firm matches. Rows give clone size only sometimes, using once, few, many, or a class for an expanded clone.

>once|TRBD1|TRBV30|TRBJ2-1
TGTGCCTGTATACCCCCGGGACAGGGAGACAATGAGCAGTTCTTC
CACIPPGQGDNEQFF
>.|TRBD2|TRBV28|TRBJ2-1
TGTGCCAGCAGTTTTGTAGCGGGAGGGGTTGAGCAGTTCTTC
CASSFVAGGVEQFF
>.|.|TRBV20-1|TRBJ2-3
TGCAGTGCTAGGGCACGCAGTATAGCACCGGGTACGCAGTATTTT
CSARARSIAPGTQYF
>.|.|TRBV18|TRBJ2-6
TGTGCCAGCTCACCACCGGAGGCCGATAACTCTGGGGCCAACGTCCTGACTTTC
CASSPPEADNSGANVLTF
>.|.|TRBV6-1|TRBJ2-5
TGTGCCAGCAGTAAAGCGGCTTTCCAAGAGACCCAGTACTTC
CASSKAAFQETQYF
>.|.|TRBV20-1|TRBJ2-1
TGCAGTGCTAGAGCGGAGCGAGAAGCTTACAATGAGCAGTTCTTC
CSARAEREAYNEQFF
>.|TRBD1|TRBV5-1|TRBJ2-1
TGCGCCAGCATCTTAGACAGGGGGGATGAGCAGTTCTTC
CASILDRGDEQFF
>.|.|TRBV9|TRBJ1-1
TGTGCCAGCAGCGCTCGCAGTGACAGTATAGTAGGAATAACTTTCTTT
CASSARSDSIVGITFF
>once|.|TRBV29-1|TRBJ2-7
TGCAGCGTCAACAGGGGAGGGGAGTACGAGCAGTACTTC
CSVNRGGEYEQYF
>.|.|TRBV27|TRBJ2-7
TGTGCCAGCAGTTTATCGAGGCAGTCCTACGAGCAGTACTTC
CASSLSRQSYEQYF
>once|TRBD2|TRBV20-1|TRBJ2-1
TGCAGTGCCCCGCCGGGACTAGCGGACTACAATGAGCAGTTCTTC
CSAPPGLADYNEQFF
>.|TRBD2|TRBV3-1|TRBJ2-3
TGTGCCAGCAGCCTTAGACAGGGACTAGCAGGCGCAGATACGCAGTATTTT
CASSLRQGLAGADTQYF
>.|.|TRBV30|TRBJ2-3
TGTGCCTGGAGGGATCCTCATGGGGCAGATACGCAGTATTTT
CAWRDPHGADTQYF
>.|.|TRBV12-3/TRBV12-4|TRBJ1-1
TGTGCCAGCACCCCAACGAACACTGAAGCTTTCTTT
CASTPTNTEAFF
>.|TRBD1|TRBV20-1|TRBJ1-1
TGCAGTGCGGAGGGACAGGGCATTACTGAAGCTTTCTTT
CSAEGQGITEAFF
>.|.|TRBV7-2|TRBJ2-5
TGTGCCAGCAGCTTAATGGGGGATCCAGAGACCCAGTACTTC
CASSLMGDPETQYF
>.|TRBD1|TRBV27|TRBJ2-7
TGTGCCAGCAGTTTGGACAGGGTCGGCGAGCAGTACTTC
CASSLDRVGEQYF
>.|.|TRBV12-3/TRBV12-4|TRBJ1-5
TGTGCCAGCAGCCCCGTCCCCCTGCCCCAGCATTTT
CASSPVPLPQHF
>.|TRBD2|TRBV5-4|TRBJ2-5
TGTGCCAGCAGCTTGCCCGGACTAGCTGAGACCCAGTACTTC
CASSLPGLAETQYF
>once|.|TRBV7-9|TRBJ2-7
TGTGCCAGCAGCTGGGACCGGCGACCCTACGAGCAGTACTTC
CASSWDRRPYEQYF
>.|.|TRBV7-6|TRBJ2-3
TGTGCCAGCAGCCACAGCTCGTTCGGGACCATAAGCACAGATACGCAGTATTTT
CASSHSSFGTISTDTQYF
>.|.|TRBV28|TRBJ2-5
TGTGCCAGCAGTTTACGGGCAGGGAGCGAGACCCAGTACTTC
CASSLRAGSETQYF
>.|.|TRBV13|TRBJ2-1
TGTGCCAGCAGCTTAGGACAGGGATGGTTCGATGAGCAGTTCTTC
CASSLGQGWFDEQFF
>.|TRBD1|TRBV27|TRBJ2-6
TGTGCCAGCAGTCCGAGAGGACAGGGGGCTGGGGCCAACGTCCTGACTTTC
CASSPRGQGAGANVLTF
>.|TRBD2|TRBV6-1|TRBJ2-2
TGTGCCAGCAGTAAACGGACTAGCGGGAGGGCGGGCACCGGGGAGCTGTTTTTT
CASSKRTSGRAGTGELFF
>.|.|TRBV29-1|TRBJ2-1
TGCAGCGTTGAGGAGATCTACAATGAGCAGTTCTTC
CSVEEIYNEQFF
>.|.|TRBV7-9|TRBJ1-5
TGTGCCAGCAGTCGTGAAGCAGGGTCGGGTCAGCCCCAGCATTTT
CASSREAGSGQPQHF
>.|.|TRBV28|TRBJ2-7
TGTGCCAGCAGTTTCTCGACAGTTTCCTACGAGCAGTACTTC
CASSFSTVSYEQYF
>.|TRBD1|TRBV29-1|TRBJ1-2
TGCAGCGTTCCCGAGGGGGCCAGGGAGGGCTACACCTTC
CSVPEGAREGYTF
>once|.|TRBV20-1|TRBJ1-1
TGCAGTGCTAGTTCGCAGAACACTGAAGCTTTCTTT
CSASSQNTEAFF
>.|.|TRBV7-9|TRBJ2-7
TGTGCCAGCAGCTTAGTAGGGGTGAGCTCCTACGAGCAGTACTTC
CASSLVGVSSYEQYF
>.|.|TRBV5-4|TRBJ2-5
TGTGCCAGCAGCCCGGACTGGGAGACCCAGTACTTC
CASSPDWETQYF
>.|TRBD1|TRBV29-1|TRBJ2-7
TGCAGCGTTCTGGGTTCGGGACAGGGGAACGAGCAGTACTTC
CSVLGSGQGNEQYF
>.|.|TRBV3-1|TRBJ2-4
TGTGCCAGCAGCCAAGACGGTCCACCGCGGAACATTCAGTACTTC
CASSQDGPPRNIQYF
>.|.|TRBV28|TRBJ2-7
TGTGCCAGCAGTCCAGACGGGGGAGAGGCGACCTACGAGCAGTACTTC
CASSPDGGEATYEQYF
>.|.|TRBV9|TRBJ2-1
TGTGCCAGCAGCGTATATAGGGGGGCCAATGAGCAGTTCTTC
CASSVYRGANEQFF
>.|.|TRBV29-1|TRBJ2-2
TGCAGCGTCGCCGAAACAGGGAGCACCGGGGAGCTGTTTTTT
CSVAETGSTGELFF
>once|.|TRBV6-6|TRBJ2-1
TGTGCCAGCAGCCCTGGACTGGTTTTCAATGAGCAGTTCTTC
CASSPGLVFNEQFF
>.|.|TRBV15|TRBJ1-5
TGTGCCACCAGCAGAGAGGGGGATTGGCAGCCCCAGCATTTT
CATSREGDWQPQHF
>.|.|TRBV5-6|TRBJ2-5
TGTGCCAGCAGCGGGGGGGCCCTTGGCGGAGAGACCCAGTACTTC
CASSGGALGGETQYF
>.|.|TRBV4-1|TRBJ2-1
TGCGCCAGCAGCCCTACAAGGGATGAGCAGTTCTTC
CASSPTRDEQFF
>.|TRBD1|TRBV30|TRBJ2-4
TGTGCCTGGGGGACAGGAGATATGGACATTCAGTACTTC
CAWGTGDMDIQYF
>once|TRBD1|TRBV12-3/TRBV12-4|TRBJ1-2
TGTGCCAGCAGACCTGACAGGGGTCACGGCTACACCTTC
CASRPDRGHGYTF
>.|.|TRBV15|TRBJ2-2
TGTGCCACCAAGCTTGGCAGGGCCACCGGGGAGCTGTTTTTT
CATKLGRATGELFF
>once|.|TRBV4-1|TRBJ2-5
TGCGCCAGCAGCCAAGATCTAGAGACCCAGTACTTC
CASSQDLETQYF
>.|TRBD2|TRBV28|TRBJ2-7
TGTGCCAGCAGTTGGAGACAGGCAACACTAGCGGGATTTACCTACGAGCAGTACTTC
CASSWRQATLAGFTYEQYF
>.|TRBD1|TRBV6-1|TRBJ1-5
TGTGCCAGCAGTGGGGACAGTGAGGATCAGCCCCAGCATTTT
CASSGDSEDQPQHF
>.|.|TRBV12-3/TRBV12-4|TRBJ2-1
TGTGCCAGCAGTTTATTTTCCGGGAATGAGCAGTTCTTC
CASSLFSGNEQFF
>.|.|TRBV29-1|TRBJ1-1
TGCAGCGTTTATGGAGGGAAGGATATCAGTGAAGCTTTCTTT
CSVYGGKDISEAFF
>.|.|TRBV4-1|TRBJ1-5
TGCGCCAGCAGCCAAGTCTTACAGGGAGATAAGCCCCAGCATTTT
CASSQVLQGDKPQHF
>.|.|TRBV9|TRBJ1-3
TGTGCCAGCAGCGAAGGAGAAGAGGACACCATATATTTT
CASSEGEEDTIYF
>.|.|TRBV20-1|TRBJ1-2
TGCAGTGCTAGAGATTCTGACGCGGGTTGGACCTATGGCTACACCTTC
CSARDSDAGWTYGYTF
>.|TRBD2|TRBV5-1|TRBJ2-1
TGCGCCAGCAGCCCTCTCGCGGGGGGGACCGATGAGCAGTTCTTC
CASSPLAGGTDEQFF
>.|TRBD1|TRBV30|TRBJ2-7
TGTGCCTGGAACAGAGGGGGCAACAACGAGCAGTACTTC
CAWNRGGNNEQYF
>.|.|TRBV15|TRBJ2-1
TGTGCCACCAGCAGTTACAATGAGCAGTTCTTC
CATSSYNEQFF